A single sample is the source of the 17 T cell receptor beta chains below, sequenced in a study of blood T cell repertoires in COVID-19. Sequencing was performed with immunoSEQ multiplex PCR; in TCRdb, only in-frame clones are kept and a portion is missing. Here the sample spans about 170,000 clones, around 80% being singletons. Material: peripheral blood. These receptors originate from a woman aged 70-85 years who had recovered from COVID-19.

The rearrangement links TRBV5-5 to TRBJ2-7; 7 positions agree with TRBD2. Germline-derived CDR1 and CDR2 are SGHKS and YYEKEE (reference sequence). Losses at the gene ends were 4 bases for V and 3 bases for J; bases not matched to a gene: 13. The CDR3 contains 16 residues. The CDR3, as DNA: TGTGCCAGCAGCACGGGGGGAGGGAGGGCCTACTACGAGCAGTACTTC. Translation: CASSTGGGRAYYEQYF.

The rearrangement links TRBV9 to TRBJ1-3; possibly TRBD1 for D (6 bases). The CDR3 runs 14 residues. Germline CDR1 and CDR2: SGDLS and YYNGEE. The V end was cut by 6 bases, the J end by 8 bases, with 18 bases between. The CDR3, as DNA: TGTGCCAGCACCCCGGGTGATCCAGGGGACACCATATATTTT. Its protein is CASTPGDPGDTIYF.

This clone appeared a few times. This chain uses TRBV7-9 with TRBJ2-2; no clear D. Per germline, CDR1 SEHNR and CDR2 FQNEAQ (reference sequence). There are 13 residues in the CDR3. V dropped 3 bases and J dropped 3 bases, with 5 bases sitting between them. CDR3 residues: CASSFIDTGELFF. CDR3 nucleotide sequence: TGTGCCAGCAGCTTTATCGACACCGGGGAGCTGTTTTTT. Full variable domain (outside the CDR3, taken from reference TRBV7-9 and TRBJ2-2): DTGVSQNPRHKITKRGQNVTFRCDPISEHNRLYWYRQTLGQGPEFLTYFQNEAQLEKSRLLSDRFSAERPKGSFSTLEIQRTEQGDSAMYLCASSFIDTGELFFGEGSRLTVL.

V gene TRBV6-5 combines with J gene TRBJ1-1, with TRBD1 matching over 8 bases. Trimming cost V 6 bases and J 5 bases; bases outside gene matches: 8. Looked up from germline, CDR1 is MNHEY and CDR2 is SVGAGI. The CDR3 extends over 14 amino acids. The CDR3 DNA sequence: TGTGCCAGCAGCCTAGGACAGGGTGTGACTGAAGCTTTCTTT. This codes for CASSLGQGVTEAFF.

This chain links TRBV5-4 with TRBJ1-2, with a tentative D call TRBD1 (6 bases). V lost 4 bases and J 4 bases, leaving 8 bases between the germline ends. The germline gives CDR1 SGHNT, CDR2 YYREEE (reference sequence). The CDR3 consists of 12 residues. The chain's CDR3 is CASSPDSYGYTF. The DNA for the CDR3 is TGTGCCAGCAGCCCGGACAGCTATGGCTACACCTTC.

In the case of this clone: At one of its ends the junction is not consistent with the germline gene, which may arise from a read error. The chain couples TRBV29-1 to TRBJ1-5; TRBD1 aligns across 7 bases. From germline, CDR1 is SQVTM and CDR2 ANQGSEA. The CDR3 extends over 11 amino acids. The CDR3 region has the DNA TGCAGCGTTGTGGGGACAGCAGGGGTGTATTTT. Amino acids: CSVVGTAGVYF.

The chain couples TRBV29-1 to TRBJ2-1; tentative D call: TRBD2 (6 bases). The CDR3 is made up of 14 amino acids. CDR1 is SQVTM and CDR2 is ANQGSEA in the germline V gene. V gave up 8 bases and J gave up 0 bases, with 14 bases separating them. DNA for the CDR3: TGCAGCACCAGGCGGGGTAGCTCCTACAATGAGCAGTTCTTC. It translates to CSTRRGSSYNEQFF.

The rearrangement links TRBV7-8 to TRBJ1-1, with a weak D call TRBD1 (6 bases). Germline V CDR1 and CDR2: SGHVS, FQNEAQ. The CDR3 has 14 residues. The germline V and J ends were trimmed by 5 bases and 4 bases, with 14 bases remaining between them. CDR3 in DNA: TGTGCCAGCAGCCTACAGGGTCTGGGCACTGAAGCTTTCTTT. This sequence encodes CASSLQGLGTEAFF.

The rearrangement uses TRBV19 and TRBJ2-5; 8 nucleotides match TRBD1. V shed 9 bases, J shed 1 base, and the junction held 7 bases outside the gene matches. Germline assignment: CDR1 LNHDA and CDR2 SQIVND (reference sequence). The CDR3 length is 14 residues. The CDR3 sequence: CASKRTGLQETQYF. The CDR3 DNA follows: TGTGCCAGCAAACGGACAGGGCTCCAAGAGACCCAGTACTTC.

The genes are TRBV7-2 and TRBJ2-1; 12 nucleotides line up with TRBD2. With 1 base clipped from V and 1 base from J, the junction kept 5 bases outside the gene matches. The CDR3 is made up of 18 amino acids. The germline V gene has CDR1 SGHTA and CDR2 FQGNSA. The CDR3 spells CASSLGASGRVSYNEQFF. The CDR3 DNA follows: TGTGCCAGCAGCTTAGGTGCTAGCGGGAGGGTTTCCTACAATGAGCAGTTCTTC.

This clone turned up a few times. V gene TRBV7-2 combines with J gene TRBJ2-1; 7 positions agree with TRBD1. Germline V gene lookup returns CDR1 SGHTA and CDR2 FQGNSA. This CDR3 comprises 15 residues. V lost 3 bases and J lost 2; bases outside the gene matches: 4. The CDR3 nucleotides are TGTGCCAGCAGCTTGCAGGGGGTCACCTACAATGAGCAGTTCTTC. This codes for CASSLQGVTYNEQFF. The full variable domain, in which reference TRBV7-2 and TRBJ2-1 provide the parts outside the CDR3, is GAGVSQSPSNKVTEKGKDVELRCDPISGHTALYWYRQSLGQGLEFLIYFQGNSAPDKSGLPSDRFSAERTGGSVSTLTIQRTQQEDSAVYLCASSLQGVTYNEQFFGPGTRLTVL.

The rearrangement joins TRBV7-2 to TRBJ1-2, with a tentative D call TRBD1 (6 bases). Trimming shortened V by 10 bases and J by 2 bases, and 17 bases separated the two germline ends. The CDR3 contains 14 residues. Germline loops: CDR1 SGHTA, CDR2 FQGNSA. The CDR3 protein is CAKPKDRPNYGYTF. For the CDR3, the DNA is TGTGCCAAACCAAAGGACAGACCCAACTATGGCTACACCTTC.

The CDR3 DNA reads TGTGCCACCAGCAGAGATGTCGGGGGAGGCGGCTACACCTTC. Translated, it gives CATSRDVGGGGYTF. The gene calls are TRBV15 and TRBJ1-2, with TRBD1 as a possible D gene (5 bases). The CDR3 has 14 amino acids. Germline loops: CDR1 LNHNV, CDR2 YYDKDF (reference sequence). Trimming shortened V by 0 bases and J by 8 bases, and 13 bases separated the two germline ends. Based on the CDR3 plus reference TRBV15 and TRBJ1-2, the full variable domain is DAMVIQNPRYQVTQFGKPVTLSCSQTLNHNVMYWYQQKSSQAPKLLFHYYDKDFNNEADTPDNFQSRRPNTSFCFLDIRSPGLGDTAMYLCATSRDVGGGGYTFGSGTRLTVV.

The gene calls are TRBV7-9 and TRBJ1-2; D call uncertain. The V end was cut by 1 base, the J end by 6 bases, with 12 bases between. The V gene's germline CDR1 is SEHNR and CDR2 FQNEAQ (reference sequence). This CDR3 is 14 amino acids long. CDR3 amino acids: CASSLGGPRDGYTF. CDR3 in DNA: TGTGCCAGCAGCTTAGGGGGTCCGCGGGATGGCTACACCTTC.

This clone was counted a few times. The chain is built from TRBV6-6 and TRBJ2-7; possibly TRBD1 for D (6 bases). V lost 2 bases and J 7 bases, leaving 15 bases between the germline ends. This CDR3 is 14 amino acids long. The V gene's germline CDR1 is MNHNY and CDR2 SVGAGI (reference sequence). CDR3 region: CASSYGGSRGEQYF. CDR3 sequence (DNA): TGTGCCAGCAGTTACGGGGGCAGCCGTGGGGAGCAGTACTTC.

Concerning this clone itself: Other DNA sequences of this sample code for an identical CDR3. The chain uses TRBV5-1 and TRBJ2-5; possible D gene TRBD2, 5 bases. Trimming left V 0 bases short and J 4 bases short, with 7 bases between. Germline V CDR1 and CDR2: SGHRS, YFSETQ. The CDR3 is 13 residues long. CDR3 nucleotides: TGCGCCAGCAGCTTGGGCGGGCGAGAGACCCAGTACTTC. Translating gives CASSLGGRETQYF.

V and J are TRBV5-1 and TRBJ1-2; tentative D call: TRBD1 (6 bases). Trimming stripped 4 bases from V and 2 bases from J, with 12 bases between. The CDR3 runs 14 residues. Germline V gene data show CDR1 as SGHRS and CDR2 as YFSETQ. CDR3 in amino acids: CASSRGGTNYGYTF. The CDR3 DNA reads TGCGCCAGCAGCCGGGGGGGCACGAACTATGGCTACACCTTC.